These 3 T cell receptor beta chains were all obtained from the same sample, sequenced in a study of T cell repertoires in cytomegalovirus infection. TCRdb analysed the reads with MiXCR anew, one entry per CDR3 protein. Among around 630,000 distinct CDR3 sequences listed, more than 20% were seen once. The sequencing sample was made of CD8+ T cells from PBMCs. These receptors all come from a human donor in good health (CMV status not recorded). Some clones in this sample may be carry-over from other donors' samples.

This clonotype was seen many times. This chain uses TRBV7-2 with TRBJ1-1; the D is unclear. The germline CDR1 and CDR2 sequences are SGHTA and FQGNSA. V lost 5 bases and J lost 4, with 8 bases in between. This CDR3 region has 12 residues. The CDR3 DNA reads as TGTGCCAGCAGCCCTAAGGCCACTGAAGCTTTCTTT. Encoded protein: CASSPKATEAFF.

This clonotype was picked up a small number of times. The chain carries TRBV7-9 and TRBJ2-5, with 8 bases lining up with TRBD2. The CDR3 has 16 amino acids. Germline-derived CDR1 and CDR2 are SEHNR and FQNEAQ (reference sequence). V was clipped by 5 bases and J by 5 bases; unmatched bases: 13. DNA of the CDR3: TGTGCCAGCAGCCCCCGAACCCCGGGGGGGACGGAGACCCAGTACTTC. It encodes CASSPRTPGGTETQYF.

This clonotype was detected a few times. The chain is built from TRBV29-1 and TRBJ2-1, with 8 bases fitting TRBD2. CDR3 length: 15 residues. V lost 7 bases and J lost 4; bases outside the gene matches: 12. CDR1 is SQVTM and CDR2 is ANQGSEA in the germline V gene. The CDR3 loop reads CSAEAVAGNYNEQFF. DNA of the CDR3: TGCAGCGCTGAGGCTGTAGCGGGGAATTACAATGAGCAGTTCTTC.